These 20 T cell receptor beta chains were all obtained from the same sample, sequenced in a study of blood T cell repertoires in COVID-19. Only in-frame clones appear in the TCRdb table, and some are missing; sequencing was by immunoSEQ multiplex PCR. Of 150,000 or so clones listed, 70% to 90% are singletons. Sample: peripheral blood. The receptors were sampled from a woman aged 60-75 years with COVID-19, enrolled during active disease.

This chain uses TRBV24-1 with TRBJ2-5, with D possibly TRBD1 on 5 matching bases. Per germline, CDR1 KGHDR and CDR2 SFDVKD. Deletions cut 3 bases from V and 1 base from J, with 8 bases between. The CDR3 is 14 residues long. CDR3 nucleotide sequence: TGTGCCACCAGTGATGCTGACAGCCAAGAGACCCAGTACTTC. It encodes CATSDADSQETQYF.

This clone was detected only once. The rearrangement links TRBV7-2 to TRBJ2-3; 9 positions match TRBD2. Germline loops: CDR1 SGHTA, CDR2 FQGNSA. This CDR3 spans 18 amino acids. The ends lost 1 base at V and 1 base at J; junction bases unmatched: 9. CDR3 sequence: CASSLVGWSSGGTDTQYF. The DNA for the CDR3 is TGTGCCAGCAGCTTAGTTGGGTGGTCTAGCGGGGGCACAGATACGCAGTATTTT.

This clone has a handful of counts. The V and J genes are TRBV5-5 and TRBJ1-1, with 7 bases aligning to TRBD1. J lost 3 bases, V lost 4 bases, and 3 bases had no gene match. The CDR3 is 13 amino acids. CDR1 and CDR2 from the germline V gene are SGHKS and YYEKEE (reference sequence). This chain's CDR3 is CASSATGYTEAFF. Here the CDR3 DNA reads TGTGCCAGCAGCGCGACAGGGTACACTGAAGCTTTCTTT. The full variable domain, completed using reference TRBV5-5 and TRBJ1-1, is DAGVTQSPTHLIKTRGQQVTLRCSPISGHKSVSWYQQVLGQGPQFIFQYYEKEERGRGNFPDRFSARQFPNYSSELNVNALLLGDSALYLCASSATGYTEAFFGQGTRLTVV.

The chain is built from TRBV4-2 and TRBJ1-2; 7 bases map to TRBD1. Trimming at V came to 1 base and at J to 2 bases, leaving 16 bases not matched to a gene. CDR3 length equals 19 residues. CDR1 is LGHNA, CDR2 YNFKEQ, per germline. The CDR3 sequence: CASSQAYPGQQTSNYGYTF. CDR3 DNA sequence: TGTGCCAGCAGCCAAGCGTACCCGGGACAGCAAACTAGCAACTATGGCTACACCTTC.

The chain has TRBV30 and TRBJ1-5; 8 nucleotides align to TRBD1. From germline, CDR1 is GTSNPN and CDR2 SVGIG (reference sequence). V was pared by 2 bases and J by 5 bases, with 8 bases of the junction left unmatched. The CDR3 is made up of 15 amino acids. CDR3: CAWSPGTGVDQPQHF. The CDR3 DNA sequence: TGTGCCTGGAGTCCAGGGACAGGCGTGGATCAGCCCCAGCATTTT.

V gene TRBV5-1 combines with J gene TRBJ1-1; TRBD1 aligns across 8 bases. The CDR3 spans 16 residues. Germline trimming cut 4 bases from V and 4 bases from J; bases unmatched to any gene: 12. Looked up from germline, CDR1 is SGHRS and CDR2 is YFSETQ. CDR3 nucleotide sequence: TGCGCCAGCAGCCGGGGGACAGGCTACGGGGGCACTGAAGCTTTCTTT. This translates into CASSRGTGYGGTEAFF.

The rearrangement uses TRBV6-5 and TRBJ1-1; D ambiguous. The CDR3 runs 14 residues. The germline V gene encodes CDR1 MNHEY and CDR2 SVGAGI. Deletions cut 0 bases from V and 4 bases from J, with 9 bases between. The CDR3 loop reads CASSYSGGPTEAFF. The CDR3, as DNA: TGTGCCAGCAGTTACTCAGGAGGGCCCACTGAAGCTTTCTTT.

The V and J genes are TRBV30 and TRBJ1-5, with TRBD1 identical over 11 bases. There are 15 residues in the CDR3. Germline trimming cut 3 bases from V and 5 bases from J; bases unmatched to any gene: 6. Germline values: CDR1 GTSNPN, CDR2 SVGIG (reference sequence). CDR3 bases: TGTGCCTGGAGCCGAGGGACAGGGGGATATCAGCCCCAGCATTTT. It yields the protein CAWSRGTGGYQPQHF.

V gene TRBV6-5 combines with J gene TRBJ2-1; 7 bases match TRBD2. With 0 bases clipped from V and 4 bases from J, the junction kept 6 bases outside the gene matches. This CDR3 comprises 16 residues. Germline-derived CDR1 and CDR2 are MNHEY and SVGAGI. The CDR3 DNA reads TGTGCCAGCAGTTACTCGCCGGGGGGAAAATACAATGAGCAGTTCTTC. Amino acid sequence: CASSYSPGGKYNEQFF.

V gene TRBV6-2 or TRBV6-3 combines with J gene TRBJ2-3; 9 positions agree with TRBD2. CDR3 length: 18 amino acids. CDR1 and CDR2 from the germline V gene are MNHEY and SVGEGT. V shed 6 bases, J shed 3 bases, and the junction held 16 bases outside the gene matches. For the CDR3, the DNA is TGTGCCAGCAGCCACAACTCCGATGGCGGGGGGGAGACAGATACGCAGTATTTT. Translated, it gives CASSHNSDGGGETDTQYF.

The rearrangement links TRBV3-1 (or the pseudogene TRBV3-2) to TRBJ2-1; D perhaps matches TRBD2 (6 bases). V was shortened by 2 bases and J by 6 bases, with 14 bases between the two germline ends. Germline-derived CDR1 and CDR2 are LGHDT and YNNKEL (reference sequence). There are 15 residues in the CDR3. The CDR3 is CASSQRRVPGNEQFF. The DNA for the CDR3 is TGTGCCAGCAGCCAAAGGAGGGTTCCAGGCAATGAGCAGTTCTTC.

The chain employs TRBV7-9 and TRBJ2-5; TRBD2 matches at 9 bases. J was trimmed by 4 bases and V by 6 bases; bases with no gene match: 12. CDR1 is SEHNR, CDR2 FQNEAQ, per germline (reference sequence). The CDR3 contains 16 residues. CDR3 residues: CASSPRRGGGRETQYF. CDR3 DNA: TGTGCCAGCAGTCCCCGGCGCGGGGGGGGCCGAGAGACCCAGTACTTC.

The chain couples TRBV5-1 to TRBJ2-1; 11 bases map to TRBD2. The trim removed 2 bases at V and 6 bases at J, leaving 19 bases unmatched. The CDR3 has 20 residues. The germline CDR1 and CDR2 sequences are SGHRS and YFSETQ. The DNA for the CDR3 is TGCGCCAGCAGCTTTATACGGGTAGCGGGGGGGCTACAGTTAGGCAATGAGCAGTTCTTC. Amino acids: CASSFIRVAGGLQLGNEQFF. Full variable domain (remainder filled in from reference TRBV5-1 and TRBJ2-1): KAGVTQTPRYLIKTRGQQVTLSCSPISGHRSVSWYQQTPGQGLQFLFEYFSETQRNKGNFPGRFSGRQFSNSRSEMNVSTLELGDSALYLCASSFIRVAGGLQLGNEQFFGPGTRLTVL.

J is TRBJ2-5 and V is TRBV11-2; 8 bases map to TRBD2. CDR3 length equals 16 residues. Germline V gene data show CDR1 as SGHAT and CDR2 as FQNNGV. V gave up 1 base and J gave up 5 bases; unmatched junction bases: 9. DNA for the CDR3: TGTGCCAGCAGCTTAGTTTCTGGACTAGCATGGGAGACCCAGTACTTC. Amino acids: CASSLVSGLAWETQYF.

The J gene is TRBJ1-1, the V gene TRBV30; TRBD1 aligns across 7 bases. Germline CDR1 and CDR2: GTSNPN and SVGIG (reference sequence). This CDR3 has 13 amino acids. The V and J ends lost 4 bases and 4 bases, in that order; junction bases with no gene match: 6. CDR3 sequence reads: CAWTTGEATEAFF. CDR3 DNA: TGTGCCTGGACTACAGGGGAGGCCACTGAAGCTTTCTTT.

The chain employs TRBV5-1 and TRBJ2-3; possible D gene TRBD1, 6 bases. The V and J ends lost 0 bases and 3 bases respectively, with 11 bases between them. The germline V gene has CDR1 SGHRS and CDR2 YFSETQ. This CDR3 is built from 15 residues. The CDR3 protein is CASSLAGVGTDTQYF. CDR3 in DNA: TGCGCCAGCAGCTTGGCAGGGGTGGGGACAGATACGCAGTATTTT.

This clone was seen only a few times. The chain combines TRBV6-2 or TRBV6-3 with TRBJ1-5, with 7 nucleotides matching TRBD1. Germline V gene data show CDR1 as MNHEY and CDR2 as SVGEGT. This CDR3 is 13 amino acids long. V lost 6 bases and J lost 6; bases outside the gene matches: 5. The CDR3 nucleotides read TGTGCCAGCAGCCTACAGGGGAGTCAGCCCCAGCATTTT. Amino acids: CASSLQGSQPQHF.

This clone was seen a handful of times. The same CDR3 arises from other DNA sequences in this sample as well. The chain employs TRBV20-1 and TRBJ1-5; no reliable D call. Germline values: CDR1 DFQATT, CDR2 SNEGSKA (reference sequence). The CDR3 is 14 residues long. Trimming cost V 3 bases and J 1 base, with 10 bases left between them. CDR3 sequence: CSASRGGSNQPQHF. The CDR3 region has the DNA TGCAGTGCTAGTCGGGGAGGGAGCAATCAGCCCCAGCATTTT.

V and J are TRBV7-3 and TRBJ2-3; 10 positions agree with TRBD2. V shed 5 bases and J 4 bases; nucleotides not matched to a gene: 9. CDR1 is SGHTA, CDR2 FQGTGA, per germline. The CDR3 contains 16 residues. CDR3 sequence reads: CASSINSGGRSDTQYF. The CDR3 DNA reads as TGTGCCAGCAGCATAAATAGCGGGGGGAGATCAGATACGCAGTATTTT. Full variable domain (remainder filled in from reference TRBV7-3 and TRBJ2-3): GAGVSQTPSNKVTEKGKYVELRCDPISGHTALYWYRQSLGQGPEFLIYFQGTGAADDSGLPNDRFFAVRPEGSVSTLKIQRTERGDSAVYLCASSINSGGRSDTQYFGPGTRLTVL.

The genes are TRBV7-9 and TRBJ1-4; 7 nucleotides align to TRBD1. CDR3 length: 14 residues. Trimming cost V 5 bases and J 4 bases; bases outside gene matches: 4. Germline lookup yields CDR1 SEHNR and CDR2 FQNEAQ (reference sequence). The CDR3 protein is CASSPTGFNEKLFF. CDR3 coding DNA: TGTGCCAGCAGCCCGACAGGGTTTAATGAAAAACTGTTTTTT. Variable domain in full (rest from reference TRBV7-9 and TRBJ1-4): DTGVSQNPRHKITKRGQNVTFRCDPISEHNRLYWYRQTLGQGPEFLTYFQNEAQLEKSRLLSDRFSAERPKGSFSTLEIQRTEQGDSAMYLCASSPTGFNEKLFFGSGTQLSVL.